This TCR beta chain is drawn from a study of T cells after yellow fever vaccination. Study-level findings and limits: Weaker in magnitude, the secondary response showed a faster peak on day 5 versus 15. Repertoires obtained by FACS sorting could include abundant clonotypes that entered as contaminants from the bulk population.

This clonotype was seen repeatedly, ten times or more. The antigen is undetermined. TCRdb re-analysed the 5' RACE reads in MiXCR, keeping a single row per CDR3 protein. The data hold more than 90,000 distinct CDR3 sequences, with about 7.8% observed a single time. This sample comprised CD4+ T cells sorted from PBMCs, obtained roughly 47 days after the first yellow fever vaccination. This sequence originates from a young man who received the YFV17D yellow fever vaccine.

The CDR3 loop reads CASGSRGLSRETQYF. In nucleotides, the CDR3 is TGTGCCAGCGGCTCCAGGGGGCTATCCAGGGAGACCCAGTACTTC. The chain has TRBV28 and TRBJ2-5, with 8 bases identical to TRBD1. With V trimmed by 8 bases and J by 5 bases, 13 bases remained unmatched. The CDR3 contains 15 residues. The germline CDR1 and CDR2 sequences are MDHEN and SYDVKM.